The 24 T cell receptor beta chains listed next were all sequenced from one sample in a study of cytomegalovirus exposure and HLA in healthy donors. PCR primers comprised 60 Vbeta and 13 Jbeta primers. The data were produced by immunoSEQ multiplex PCR, yet TCRdb's version contains in-frame clones alone and is incomplete. The sample includes around 92,000 clones, 81% of them seen just once. Material: PBMCs. The receptors shown here come from a girl aged 2 to 10 in good health and CMV-seropositive.

The DNA for the CDR3 is TGTGCCAGCAGCTTTAGCTCGTATCAGCCCCAGCATTTT. Translated: CASSFSSYQPQHF. The chain joins TRBV7-2 to TRBJ1-5; D uncertain. The CDR3 loop spans 13 amino acids. The germline V and J ends were trimmed by 3 bases and 5 bases, with 8 bases remaining between them. Germline-derived CDR1 and CDR2 are SGHTA and FQGNSA.

This rearrangement joins TRBV5-1 to TRBJ2-7; 13 nucleotides agree with TRBD2. Per the germline V gene, CDR1 is SGHRS and CDR2 is YFSETQ. The CDR3 contains 14 residues. V was clipped by 7 bases and J by 6 bases; unmatched bases: 7. CDR3 nucleotides: TGCGCCAGCTACGGACTAGCGGGAGTCGGCGAGCAGTACTTC. This translates into CASYGLAGVGEQYF. Filled out from reference TRBV5-1 and TRBJ2-7, the complete variable domain reads KAGVTQTPRYLIKTRGQQVTLSCSPISGHRSVSWYQQTPGQGLQFLFEYFSETQRNKGNFPGRFSGRQFSNSRSEMNVSTLELGDSALYLCASYGLAGVGEQYFGPGTRLTVT.

This clone was picked up a small number of times. V and J are TRBV6-6 and TRBJ2-7; D possibly corresponds to TRBD2 (5 bases). This CDR3 contains 13 residues. Germline CDR1 MNHNY, CDR2 SVGAGI (reference sequence). Trimming took off 0 bases at V and 4 bases at J, with 7 bases between the two ends. CDR3 protein: CASSYSTGYEQYF. CDR3 sequence (DNA): TGTGCCAGCAGTTACTCTACGGGATACGAGCAGTACTTC.

CDR3 residues: CASSVVERSGVYEQYF. The DNA for the CDR3 is TGTGCCAGCAGCGTAGTCGAGCGGTCAGGGGTTTACGAGCAGTACTTC. V is TRBV9 and J is TRBJ2-7; tentatively, D is TRBD1 (6 bases). Germline V CDR1 and CDR2: SGDLS, YYNGEE. Trimming left V 0 bases short and J 4 bases short, with 17 bases between. The CDR3 consists of 16 residues. The full variable domain, rest sourced from reference TRBV9 and TRBJ2-7, is DSGVTQTPKHLITATGQRVTLRCSPRSGDLSVYWYQQSLDQGLQFLIQYYNGEERAKGNILERFSAQQFPDLHSELNLSSLELGDSALYFCASSVVERSGVYEQYFGPGTRLTVT.

The chain links TRBV7-2 to TRBJ1-2, with 8 bases fitting TRBD1. CDR1 and CDR2 (germline): SGHTA, FQGNSA. This CDR3 spans 14 amino acids. The V and J ends lost 6 bases and 3 bases, in that order; junction bases with no gene match: 6. The CDR3 region has the DNA TGTGCCAGCAGGAGGGACAGGCGCTACTATGGCTACACCTTC. Protein: CASRRDRRYYGYTF.

The V and J genes are TRBV5-6 and TRBJ2-5; 7 bases fit TRBD2. The V gene end was trimmed by 5 bases and the J gene end by 2 bases; junction bases not matched to a gene: 6. The CDR3 runs 14 residues. The V gene's germline CDR1 is SGHDT and CDR2 YYEEEE. The chain's CDR3 is CASSGGRLQETQYF. The CDR3 region has the DNA TGTGCCAGCAGTGGCGGGAGATTACAAGAGACCCAGTACTTC.

This sequence joins TRBV10-2 and TRBJ1-1, with a tentative D call TRBD1 (5 bases). The V end was cut by 6 bases, the J end by 7 bases, with 15 bases between. Germline V CDR1 and CDR2: WSHSY, SAAADI. The CDR3 spans 13 residues. CDR3 bases: TGCGCCAGCAGGGCCCAGGGAGGAGGTGAAGCTTTCTTT. It codes for CASRAQGGGEAFF.

The chain couples TRBV5-6 to TRBJ1-1, with D perhaps TRBD1 (5 bases). CDR3 length: 13 residues. The V and J ends lost 5 bases and 2 bases respectively, with 10 bases between them. Germline V gives CDR1 SGHDT, CDR2 YYEEEE. The CDR3 region is CASSSTVNTEAFF. CDR3 bases: TGTGCCAGCAGTTCGACAGTTAACACTGAAGCTTTCTTT.

This clone was observed once. The chain links TRBV28 to TRBJ2-7, with D maybe TRBD2 (6 bases). Looked up from germline, CDR1 is MDHEN and CDR2 is SYDVKM. V was trimmed by 6 bases and J by 5 bases, leaving 14 bases between them. The CDR3 has 13 amino acids. This CDR3 reads CASSRRAMHEQYF. Written as DNA, the CDR3 is TGTGCCAGCAGCCGGAGGGCCATGCACGAGCAGTACTTC. The complete variable domain, with remaining parts taken from reference TRBV28 and TRBJ2-7, reads DVKVTQSSRYLVKRTGEKVFLECVQDMDHENMFWYRQDPGLGLRLIYFSYDVKMKEKGDIPEGYSVSREKKERFSLILESASTNQTSMYLCASSRRAMHEQYFGPGTRLTVT.

The genes are TRBV15 and TRBJ2-7; D ambiguous. The V gene lost 2 bases and the J gene lost 3 bases, with 11 bases spanning the gap. This CDR3 region has 14 residues. The germline CDR1 and CDR2 sequences are LNHNV and YYDKDF (reference sequence). CDR3 sequence reads: CATSRTPGDYEQYF. Here the CDR3 DNA reads TGTGCCACCAGCAGAACCCCGGGTGACTACGAGCAGTACTTC.

The rearrangement uses TRBV15 and TRBJ2-6, with unresolved D. V was trimmed by 1 base and J by 0 bases, leaving 10 bases between them. The CDR3 runs to 17 residues. Looked up from germline, CDR1 is LNHNV and CDR2 is YYDKDF (reference sequence). CDR3: CATSRVPGYSGANVLTF. The CDR3 bases are TGTGCCACCAGCAGAGTGCCAGGCTACTCTGGGGCCAACGTCCTGACTTTC.

The chain joins TRBV4-2 to TRBJ2-1; D ambiguous. The CDR3 loop spans 13 amino acids. Trimming removed 1 base from V and 4 bases from J, with 5 bases in between. Germline values: CDR1 LGHNA, CDR2 YNFKEQ. Here the CDR3 reads CASSQVEYNEQFF. Written as DNA, the CDR3 is TGTGCCAGCAGCCAAGTTGAGTACAATGAGCAGTTCTTC.

J is TRBJ2-5 and V is TRBV30, with D possibly being TRBD1 (8 bases). V lost 2 bases, J lost 11 bases, and 18 bases lay in between. This CDR3 is built from 13 residues. CDR1 is GTSNPN, CDR2 SVGIG, per germline (reference sequence). CDR3 sequence (DNA): TGTGCCTGGAGTACGGGACAGGTGCGGGAGCAGTACTTC. This codes for CAWSTGQVREQYF. Drawing the rest from reference TRBV30 and TRBJ2-5, the complete variable domain is SQTIHQWPATLVQPVGSPLSLECTVEGTSNPNLYWYRQAAGRGLQLLFYSVGIGQISSEVPQNLSASRPQDRQFILSSKKLLLSDSGFYLCAWSTGQVREQYFGPGTRLLVL.

V gene TRBV2 combines with J gene TRBJ1-2, with D uncertain. From germline, CDR1 is SNHLY and CDR2 FYNNEI. V lost 1 base and J 12 bases, leaving 15 bases between the germline ends. This CDR3 region has 13 residues. CDR3 sequence (DNA): TGTGCCAGCAGTGAAGTGGCCCCTCCGGGAAACACCTTC. As protein: CASSEVAPPGNTF.

The V call is TRBV7-9, the J call TRBJ1-1, with no clear D. This CDR3 comprises 14 residues. Germline V CDR1 and CDR2: SEHNR, FQNEAQ (reference sequence). V was clipped by 2 bases and J by 6 bases, with 13 bases between them. The CDR3 nucleotides read TGTGCCAGCAGCTTAAGTTCGCAGGTCTCTGAAGCTTTCTTT. Translating gives CASSLSSQVSEAFF.

The gene calls are TRBV29-1 and TRBJ1-1, with D uncertain. The V end was cut by 5 bases, the J end by 8 bases, with 15 bases between. Per the germline V gene, CDR1 is SQVTM and CDR2 is ANQGSEA. This CDR3 is built from 12 residues. The CDR3 coding sequence is TGCAGCGTTCCCCTCGGCAGCGGGGAAGCTTTCTTT. Encoded protein: CSVPLGSGEAFF.

This chain joins TRBV10-3 and TRBJ2-7, with 7 bases that match TRBD2. The V and J ends lost 4 bases and 6 bases, in that order; junction bases with no gene match: 6. CDR3 length: 13 amino acids. Per germline, CDR1 ENHRY and CDR2 SYGVKD. The CDR3 loop is CAISGREGLEQYF. CDR3 sequence (DNA): TGTGCCATCAGTGGCAGGGAGGGCCTCGAGCAGTACTTC.

J is TRBJ2-1 and V is TRBV4-1; 9 bases agree with TRBD1. This CDR3 has 17 amino acids. Looked up from germline, CDR1 is MGHRA and CDR2 is YSYEKL. V lost 0 bases to trimming and J lost 3 bases; unmatched junction nucleotides: 6. For the CDR3, the DNA is TGCGCCAGCAGCCAAGATGAGGACAGGGGTTTCTACAATGAGCAGTTCTTC. As protein: CASSQDEDRGFYNEQFF.

J is TRBJ1-1 and V is TRBV5-1; 9 bases line up with TRBD1. The CDR3 loop spans 15 amino acids. The V gene end was trimmed by 5 bases and the J gene end by 5 bases; junction bases not matched to a gene: 10. Germline assignment: CDR1 SGHRS and CDR2 YFSETQ. CDR3 in DNA: TGCGCCAGCAGACCCGGGACAGGGCCGCCGACTGAAGCTTTCTTT. This translates into CASRPGTGPPTEAFF. Full variable domain (outside the CDR3, taken from reference TRBV5-1 and TRBJ1-1): KAGVTQTPRYLIKTRGQQVTLSCSPISGHRSVSWYQQTPGQGLQFLFEYFSETQRNKGNFPGRFSGRQFSNSRSEMNVSTLELGDSALYLCASRPGTGPPTEAFFGQGTRLTVV.

This chain links TRBV5-5 with TRBJ1-1, with 7 bases lining up with TRBD1. The ends lost 4 bases at V and 1 base at J; junction bases unmatched: 7. The CDR3 loop spans 15 amino acids. The germline CDR1 and CDR2 sequences are SGHKS and YYEKEE (reference sequence). Written as DNA, the CDR3 is TGTGCCAGCAGCAATATGGGACAGCCGAACACTGAAGCTTTCTTT. This gives the protein CASSNMGQPNTEAFF.

This clone was recorded only once. The chain links TRBV13 to TRBJ2-1; TRBD2 matches 14 bases. Germline CDR1 and CDR2: PRHDT and FYEKMQ (reference sequence). CDR3 length: 19 amino acids. Trimming took 8 bases from V and 1 from J; bases not matched to a gene: 13. CDR3 nucleotide sequence: TGTGCCAGCTCACACTCCGGGACTAGCGGGAGTGGATCCTACAATGAGCAGTTCTTC. Encoded protein: CASSHSGTSGSGSYNEQFF.

The CDR3, as DNA: TGCGCCAGCAGCCAAGATCATCTAGCCATAGAGACCCAGTACTTC. Protein product: CASSQDHLAIETQYF. The J gene is TRBJ2-5, the V gene TRBV4-1, with D perhaps TRBD2 (5 bases). V lost 0 bases to trimming and J lost 4 bases, with 12 bases between them. Per germline, CDR1 MGHRA and CDR2 YSYEKL. The CDR3 extends over 15 amino acids.

This CDR3 reads CASSFSYRTEAFF. DNA for the CDR3: TGTGCCAGCAGTTTCTCCTATCGGACTGAAGCTTTCTTT. The chain combines TRBV6-5 with TRBJ1-1; D gene ambiguous. Deletions cut 4 bases from V and 5 bases from J, with 11 bases between. Germline V CDR1 and CDR2: MNHEY, SVGAGI. CDR3 size: 13 residues.

The gene calls are TRBV11-1 and TRBJ2-7, with TRBD1 identical over 7 bases. The germline gives CDR1 SGHAT, CDR2 FQDESV (reference sequence). After removal of 4 bases from V and 4 bases from J, the junction contained 10 bases not matched to a gene. This CDR3 is built from 15 residues. CDR3: CASSSGQTFQYEQYF. The DNA of the CDR3 is TGTGCCAGCAGCTCGGGACAGACCTTTCAATACGAGCAGTACTTC.